This T cell receptor beta chain was captured in a study of long-term antiretroviral therapy in people with HIV. Germline CDR1 and CDR2: MDHEN and SYDVKM. The CDR3 is 13 residues long. V shed 6 bases and J shed 7 bases, with 12 bases lying between them. Sampling of each donor yielded at least one pre-ART PBMC sample and at least two post-ART PBMC samples. The United States was where all participants with HIV were treated. With survey level as its setting, the immunoSEQ assay was v3.0. TCRdb's copy holds only in-frame clones and misses some; the assay was immunoSEQ multiplex PCR. The sample lists around 15,000 clones, approximately 90% seen once, with 12% in the top ten.

Sequenced material: unsorted PBMCs, taken 6.9 years after starting antiretroviral therapy. This TCR was sampled from a man in his fifties or sixties with HIV. The V call is TRBV28, the J call TRBJ2-2; D perhaps matches TRBD1 (5 bases). The DNA of the CDR3 is TGTGCCAGCAGGGGGTCAGGGTTCGGGGAGCTGTTTTTT. It translates to CASRGSGFGELFF.